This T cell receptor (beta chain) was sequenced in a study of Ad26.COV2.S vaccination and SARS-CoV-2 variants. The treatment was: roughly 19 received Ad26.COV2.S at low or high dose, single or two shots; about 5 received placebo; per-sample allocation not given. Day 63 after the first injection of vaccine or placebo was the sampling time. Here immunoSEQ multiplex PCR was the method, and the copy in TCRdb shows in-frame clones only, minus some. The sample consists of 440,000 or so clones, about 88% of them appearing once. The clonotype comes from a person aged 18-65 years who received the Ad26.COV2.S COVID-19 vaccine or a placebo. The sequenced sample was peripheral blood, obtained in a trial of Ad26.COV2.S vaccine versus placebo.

The CDR3 spells CATSTDRGNEKLFF. Here the CDR3 DNA reads TGTGCCACCAGCACCGACAGGGGAAATGAAAAACTGTTTTTT. This sequence joins TRBV15 and TRBJ1-4, with 8 positions matching TRBD1. The CDR3 has 14 residues. Germline V gene sequence: CDR1 LNHNV, CDR2 YYDKDF (reference sequence). J was trimmed by 5 bases and V by 4 bases; bases with no gene match: 3.